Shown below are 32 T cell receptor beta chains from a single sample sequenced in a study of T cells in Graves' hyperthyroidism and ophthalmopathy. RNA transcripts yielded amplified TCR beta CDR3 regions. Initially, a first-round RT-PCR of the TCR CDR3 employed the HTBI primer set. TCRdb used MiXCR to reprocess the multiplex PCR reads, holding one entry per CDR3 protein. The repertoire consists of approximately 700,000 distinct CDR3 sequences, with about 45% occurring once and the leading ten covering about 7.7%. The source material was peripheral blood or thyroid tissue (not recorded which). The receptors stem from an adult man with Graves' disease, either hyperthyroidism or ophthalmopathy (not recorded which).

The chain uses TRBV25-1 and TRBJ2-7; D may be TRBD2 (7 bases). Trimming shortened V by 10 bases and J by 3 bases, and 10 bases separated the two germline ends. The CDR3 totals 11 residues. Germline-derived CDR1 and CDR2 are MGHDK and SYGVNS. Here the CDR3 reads CAKGGSYEQYF. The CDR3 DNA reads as TGTGCCAAGGGGGGGAGCTACGAGCAGTACTTC.

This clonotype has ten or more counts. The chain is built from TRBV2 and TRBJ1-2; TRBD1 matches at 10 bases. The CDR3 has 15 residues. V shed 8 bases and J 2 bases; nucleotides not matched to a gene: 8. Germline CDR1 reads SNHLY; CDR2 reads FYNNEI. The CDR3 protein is CASGRQGARNYGYTF. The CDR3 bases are TGTGCCAGCGGGAGACAGGGGGCGCGCAACTATGGCTACACCTTC.

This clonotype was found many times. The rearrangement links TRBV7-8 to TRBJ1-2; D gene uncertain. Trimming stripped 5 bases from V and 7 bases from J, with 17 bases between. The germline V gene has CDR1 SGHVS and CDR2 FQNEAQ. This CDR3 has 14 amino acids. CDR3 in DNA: TGTGCCAGCAGCCCACGAGGACGGGCCCCTGGCTACACCTTC. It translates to CASSPRGRAPGYTF.

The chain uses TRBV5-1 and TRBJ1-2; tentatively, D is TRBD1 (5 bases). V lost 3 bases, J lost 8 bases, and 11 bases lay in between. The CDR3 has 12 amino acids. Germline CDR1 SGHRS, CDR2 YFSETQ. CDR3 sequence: CASSSQGRGYTF. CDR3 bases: TGCGCCAGCAGCTCCCAGGGAAGGGGCTACACCTTC.

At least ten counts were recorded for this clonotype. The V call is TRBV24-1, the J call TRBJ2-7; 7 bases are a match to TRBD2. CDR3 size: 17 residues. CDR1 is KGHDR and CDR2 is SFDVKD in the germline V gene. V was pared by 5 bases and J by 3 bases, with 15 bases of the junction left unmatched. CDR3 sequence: CATSATPWGGGHYEQYF. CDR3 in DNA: TGTGCCACCAGTGCTACTCCGTGGGGGGGAGGCCACTACGAGCAGTACTTC.

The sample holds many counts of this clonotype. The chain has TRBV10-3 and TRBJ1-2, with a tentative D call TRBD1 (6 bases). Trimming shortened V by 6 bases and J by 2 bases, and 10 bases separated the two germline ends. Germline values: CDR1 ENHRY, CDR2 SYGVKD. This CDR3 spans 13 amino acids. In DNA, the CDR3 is TGTGCCATCAGAAGGGGGATGAACTATGGCTACACCTTC. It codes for CAIRRGMNYGYTF.

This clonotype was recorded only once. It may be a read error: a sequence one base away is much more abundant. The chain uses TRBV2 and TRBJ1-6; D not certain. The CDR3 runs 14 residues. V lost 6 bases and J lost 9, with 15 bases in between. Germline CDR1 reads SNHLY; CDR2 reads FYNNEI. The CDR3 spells CASRTPTRSSPLHF. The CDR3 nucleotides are TGTGCCAGCAGGACCCCCACGAGGAGTTCACCCCTCCACTTT.

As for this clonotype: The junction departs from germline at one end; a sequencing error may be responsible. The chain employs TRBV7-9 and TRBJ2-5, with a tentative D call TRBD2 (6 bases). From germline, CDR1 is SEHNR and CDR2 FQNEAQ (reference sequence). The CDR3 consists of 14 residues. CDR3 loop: CASSPLGGEETRYF. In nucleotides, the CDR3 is TGTGCCAGCAGCCCCCTGGGGGGAGAAGAGACCCGGTACTTC.

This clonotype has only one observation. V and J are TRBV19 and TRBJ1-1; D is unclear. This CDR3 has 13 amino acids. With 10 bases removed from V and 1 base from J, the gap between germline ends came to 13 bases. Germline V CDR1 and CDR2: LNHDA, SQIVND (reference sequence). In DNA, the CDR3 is TGTGCCACCAAGGAACCGGGGAACACTGAAGCTTTCTTT. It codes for CATKEPGNTEAFF.

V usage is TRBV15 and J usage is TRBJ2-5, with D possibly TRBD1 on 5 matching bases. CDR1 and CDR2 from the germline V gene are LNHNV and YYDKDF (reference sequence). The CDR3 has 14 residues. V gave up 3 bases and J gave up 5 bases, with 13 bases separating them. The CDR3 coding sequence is TGTGCCACCAGCAGTCAGGGCTTGGGGGAGACCCAGTACTTC. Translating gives CATSSQGLGETQYF. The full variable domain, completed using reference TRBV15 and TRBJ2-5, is DAMVIQNPRYQVTQFGKPVTLSCSQTLNHNVMYWYQQKSSQAPKLLFHYYDKDFNNEADTPDNFQSRRPNTSFCFLDIRSPGLGDTAMYLCATSSQGLGETQYFGPGTRLLVL.

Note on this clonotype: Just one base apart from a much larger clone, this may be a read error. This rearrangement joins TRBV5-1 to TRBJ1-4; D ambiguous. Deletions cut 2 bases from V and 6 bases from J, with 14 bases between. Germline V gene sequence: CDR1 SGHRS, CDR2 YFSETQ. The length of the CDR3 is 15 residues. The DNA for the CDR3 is TGCGCCAGCAGCTTCGGGAGACGGGGATATGAAAAACTGTTTTTT. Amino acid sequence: CASSFGRRGYEKLFF.

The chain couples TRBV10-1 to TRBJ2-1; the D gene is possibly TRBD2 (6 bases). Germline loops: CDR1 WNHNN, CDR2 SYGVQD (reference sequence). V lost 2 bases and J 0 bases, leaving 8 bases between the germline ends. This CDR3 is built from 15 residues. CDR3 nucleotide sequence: TGCGCCAGCAGTGAGGCCGGGAGCTCCTACAATGAGCAGTTCTTC. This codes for CASSEAGSSYNEQFF.

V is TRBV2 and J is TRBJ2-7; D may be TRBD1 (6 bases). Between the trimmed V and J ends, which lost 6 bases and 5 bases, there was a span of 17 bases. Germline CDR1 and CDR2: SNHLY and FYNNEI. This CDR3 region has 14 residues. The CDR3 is CASSLAPQGHEQYF. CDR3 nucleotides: TGTGCCAGCAGCTTAGCCCCACAGGGTCACGAGCAGTACTTC.

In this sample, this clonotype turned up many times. Written as DNA, the CDR3 is TGTGCCAGCAGCCCAAGACAGGGGAACACTGAAGCTTTCTTT. It yields the protein CASSPRQGNTEAFF. V is TRBV7-8 and J is TRBJ1-1, with 7 bases aligning to TRBD1. The trim removed 5 bases at V and 1 base at J, leaving 4 bases unmatched. Per germline, CDR1 SGHVS and CDR2 FQNEAQ. The CDR3 spans 14 residues.

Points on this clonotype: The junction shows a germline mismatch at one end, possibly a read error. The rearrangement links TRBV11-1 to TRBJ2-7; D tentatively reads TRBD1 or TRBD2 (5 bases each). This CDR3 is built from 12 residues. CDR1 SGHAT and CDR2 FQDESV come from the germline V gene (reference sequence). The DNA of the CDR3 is TGTGCCAGCAGCTTAGCGGGGGAGCCCTCCCACTTC. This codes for CASSLAGEPSHF.

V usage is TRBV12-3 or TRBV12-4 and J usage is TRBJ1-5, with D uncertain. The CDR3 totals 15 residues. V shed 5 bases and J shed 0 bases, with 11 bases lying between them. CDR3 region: CASSPIPGSNQPQHF. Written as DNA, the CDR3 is TGTGCCAGCAGTCCGATCCCAGGTAGCAATCAGCCCCAGCATTTT.

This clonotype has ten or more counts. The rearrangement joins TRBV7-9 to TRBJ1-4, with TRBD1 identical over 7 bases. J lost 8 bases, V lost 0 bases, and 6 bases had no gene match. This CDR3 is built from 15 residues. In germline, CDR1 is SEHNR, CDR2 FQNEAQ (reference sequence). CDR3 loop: CASSLAPDRDEKLFF. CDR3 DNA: TGTGCCAGCAGCTTAGCCCCTGACAGGGACGAAAAACTGTTTTTT.

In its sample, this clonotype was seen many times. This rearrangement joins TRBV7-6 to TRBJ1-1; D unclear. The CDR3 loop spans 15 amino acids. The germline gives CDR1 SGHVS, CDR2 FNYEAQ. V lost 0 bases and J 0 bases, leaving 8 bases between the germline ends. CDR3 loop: CASSLAGDMNTEAFF. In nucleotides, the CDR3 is TGTGCCAGCAGCTTAGCCGGGGATATGAACACTGAAGCTTTCTTT.

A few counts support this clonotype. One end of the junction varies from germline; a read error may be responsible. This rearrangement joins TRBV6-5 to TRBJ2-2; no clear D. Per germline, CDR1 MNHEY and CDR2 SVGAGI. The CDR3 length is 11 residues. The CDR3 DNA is TGTGCCATCAGTTACAGTTGGGAGCTGTTTTTT. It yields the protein CAISYSWELFF.

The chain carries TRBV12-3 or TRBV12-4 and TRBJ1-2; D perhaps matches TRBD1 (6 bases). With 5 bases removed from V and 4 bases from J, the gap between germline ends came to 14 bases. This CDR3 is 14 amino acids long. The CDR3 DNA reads TGTGCCAGCAGTCCCCGGGACACCCTCTATGGCTACACCTTC. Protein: CASSPRDTLYGYTF.

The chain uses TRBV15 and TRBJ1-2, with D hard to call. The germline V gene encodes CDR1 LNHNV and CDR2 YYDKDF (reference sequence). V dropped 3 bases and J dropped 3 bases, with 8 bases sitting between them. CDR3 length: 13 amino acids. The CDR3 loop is CATSSTSDYGYTF. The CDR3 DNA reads TGTGCCACCAGCAGTACGTCAGACTATGGCTACACCTTC.

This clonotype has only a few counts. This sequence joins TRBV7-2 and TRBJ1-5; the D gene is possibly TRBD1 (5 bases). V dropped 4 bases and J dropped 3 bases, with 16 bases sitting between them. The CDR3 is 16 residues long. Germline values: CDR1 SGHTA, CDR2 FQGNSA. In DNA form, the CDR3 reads TGTGCCAGCAGCTACAGACACAGGACTTCCAATCAGCCCCAGCATTTT. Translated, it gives CASSYRHRTSNQPQHF.

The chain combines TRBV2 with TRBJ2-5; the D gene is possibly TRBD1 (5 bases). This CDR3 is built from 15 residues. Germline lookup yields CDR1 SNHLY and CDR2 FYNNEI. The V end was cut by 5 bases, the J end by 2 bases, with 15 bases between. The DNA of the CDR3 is TGTGCCAGCAGTACCCCTACAGGATTTCAAGAGACCCAGTACTTC. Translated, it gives CASSTPTGFQETQYF. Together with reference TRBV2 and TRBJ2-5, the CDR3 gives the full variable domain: EPEVTQTPSHQVTQMGQEVILRCVPISNHLYFYWYRQILGQKVEFLVSFYNNEISEKSEIFDDQFSVERPDGSNFTLKIRSTKLEDSAMYFCASSTPTGFQETQYFGPGTRLLVL.

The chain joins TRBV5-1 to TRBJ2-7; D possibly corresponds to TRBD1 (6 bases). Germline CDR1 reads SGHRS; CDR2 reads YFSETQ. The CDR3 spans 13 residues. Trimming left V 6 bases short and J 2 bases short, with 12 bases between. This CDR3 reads CASNKDRAYEQYF. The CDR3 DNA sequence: TGCGCCAGCAACAAGGACAGAGCCTACGAGCAGTACTTC.

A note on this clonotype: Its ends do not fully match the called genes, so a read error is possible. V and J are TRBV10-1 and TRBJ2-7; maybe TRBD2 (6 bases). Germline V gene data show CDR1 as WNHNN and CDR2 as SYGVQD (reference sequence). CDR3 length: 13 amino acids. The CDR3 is CASTNGGSYEQYF. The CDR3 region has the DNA TGTGCCAGCACGAACGGGGGCTCCTACGAGCAGTACTTC.

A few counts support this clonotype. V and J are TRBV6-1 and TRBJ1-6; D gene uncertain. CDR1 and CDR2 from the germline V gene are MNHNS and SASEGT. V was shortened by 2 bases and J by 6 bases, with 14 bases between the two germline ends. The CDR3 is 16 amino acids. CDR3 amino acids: CASSEIKVISNSPLHF. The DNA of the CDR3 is TGTGCCAGCAGTGAAATCAAGGTGATTAGTAATTCACCCCTCCACTTT.

CDR3 sequence (DNA): TGCAGTGCTAGACAGGGGGCAGGTGGCTACACCTTC. It encodes CSARQGAGGYTF. The V call is TRBV20-1, the J call TRBJ1-2; 8 bases fit TRBD1. CDR3 length equals 12 residues. J lost 7 bases, V lost 2 bases, and 3 bases had no gene match. The germline V gene encodes CDR1 DFQATT and CDR2 SNEGSKA (reference sequence).

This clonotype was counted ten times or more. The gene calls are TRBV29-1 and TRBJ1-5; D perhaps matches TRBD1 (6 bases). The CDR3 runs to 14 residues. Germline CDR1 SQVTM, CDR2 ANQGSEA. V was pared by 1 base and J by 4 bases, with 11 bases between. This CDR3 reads CSVEVGQGNQPQHF. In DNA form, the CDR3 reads TGCAGCGTTGAAGTGGGTCAGGGGAATCAGCCCCAGCATTTT.

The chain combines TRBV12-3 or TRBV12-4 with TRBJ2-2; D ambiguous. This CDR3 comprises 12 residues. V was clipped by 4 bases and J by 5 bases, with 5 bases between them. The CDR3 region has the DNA TGTGCCAGCAGTTCCCAAACCGGGGAGCTGTTTTTT. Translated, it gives CASSSQTGELFF.

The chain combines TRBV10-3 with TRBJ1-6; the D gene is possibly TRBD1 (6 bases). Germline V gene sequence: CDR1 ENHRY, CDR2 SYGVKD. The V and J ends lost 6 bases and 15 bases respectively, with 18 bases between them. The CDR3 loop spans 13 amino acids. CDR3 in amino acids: CAIRGGGVRLLHF. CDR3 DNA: TGTGCCATCAGGGGGGGCGGGGTTCGGCTCCTCCACTTT.

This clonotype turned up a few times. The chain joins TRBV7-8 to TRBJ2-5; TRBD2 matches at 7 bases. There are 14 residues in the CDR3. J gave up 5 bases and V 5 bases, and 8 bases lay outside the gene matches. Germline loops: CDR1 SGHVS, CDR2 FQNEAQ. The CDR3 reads CASSTFSGAETQYF. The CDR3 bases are TGTGCCAGCAGCACCTTCAGCGGGGCGGAGACCCAGTACTTC.

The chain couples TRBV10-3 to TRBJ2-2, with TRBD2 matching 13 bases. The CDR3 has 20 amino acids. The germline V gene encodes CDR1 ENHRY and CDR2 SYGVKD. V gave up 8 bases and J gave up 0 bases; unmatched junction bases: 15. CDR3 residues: CAIPLVLLAGGPPNTGELFF. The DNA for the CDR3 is TGTGCCATCCCTCTAGTCCTACTAGCGGGGGGGCCGCCGAACACCGGGGAGCTGTTTTTT.